The 30 T cell receptor beta chains reported below all come from one sample, sequenced in a study of blood T cell repertoires in COVID-19. Clones were sequenced by immunoSEQ multiplex PCR, and TCRdb holds only the in-frame ones, with some missing. The table has over 90,000 clones, roughly 90% seen once. The sequencing sample was made of peripheral blood. These receptor sequences come from a woman older than 75 in a cohort sampled during active COVID-19.

The chain combines TRBV11-2 with TRBJ2-7, with 7 bases that match TRBD2. J was trimmed by 3 bases and V by 4 bases; bases with no gene match: 6. The CDR3 loop spans 14 amino acids. CDR1 SGHAT and CDR2 FQNNGV come from the germline V gene. The CDR3: CASSSGLSVYEQYF. The CDR3 DNA is TGTGCCAGCAGCTCGGGACTATCTGTCTACGAGCAGTACTTC.

This chain connects TRBV5-8 to TRBJ1-1; 10 nucleotides agree with TRBD1. The V gene end was trimmed by 4 bases and the J gene end by 1 base; junction bases not matched to a gene: 4. This CDR3 comprises 15 residues. Germline V lookup: CDR1 SGHTS, CDR2 YDEGEE. The CDR3 here is CASSRDRGRNTEAFF. The DNA of the CDR3 is TGTGCCAGCAGCAGGGACAGGGGACGGAACACTGAAGCTTTCTTT.

This chain connects TRBV27 to TRBJ2-7; D remains ambiguous. Germline V gene lookup returns CDR1 MNHEY and CDR2 SMNVEV (reference sequence). V was trimmed by 3 bases and J by 4 bases, leaving 10 bases between them. The length of the CDR3 is 13 residues. Here the CDR3 reads CASSFRPLYEQYF. The CDR3 DNA sequence: TGTGCCAGCAGTTTCCGTCCTCTTTACGAGCAGTACTTC.

The J gene is TRBJ2-1, the V gene TRBV5-1, with TRBD2 identical over 12 bases. Trimming at V came to 7 bases and at J to 14 bases, leaving 10 bases not matched to a gene. Germline CDR1 SGHRS, CDR2 YFSETQ. There are 13 residues in the CDR3. DNA for the CDR3: TGCGCCAGCTGGGGAAACCGGACTAGCGGGAAGTTCTTC. This sequence encodes CASWGNRTSGKFF.

The chain is built from TRBV30 and TRBJ2-7, with a tentative D call TRBD2 (5 bases). Trimming removed 5 bases from V and 1 base from J, with 9 bases in between. The CDR3 loop spans 12 amino acids. Germline V gene data show CDR1 as GTSNPN and CDR2 as SVGIG (reference sequence). The CDR3 reads CAWGGSSYEQYF. CDR3 nucleotide sequence: TGTGCCTGGGGCGGGTCTTCCTACGAGCAGTACTTC.

The V and J genes are TRBV6-5 and TRBJ2-1, with D perhaps TRBD1 (7 bases). Trimming took 2 bases from V and 3 from J, leaving 11 bases between them. Germline CDR1 MNHEY, CDR2 SVGAGI. CDR3 size: 15 residues. CDR3 bases: TGTGCCAGCAGTTACGGGGGGACAGACTACAATGAGCAGTTCTTC. It translates to CASSYGGTDYNEQFF.

V is TRBV5-4 and J is TRBJ1-5; no firm D call. V was pared by 2 bases and J by 2 bases, with 5 bases between. CDR1 SGHNT and CDR2 YYREEE come from the germline V gene (reference sequence). CDR3 size: 13 residues. The CDR3 is CASSFSGNQPQHF. The CDR3 coding sequence is TGTGCCAGCAGCTTCAGTGGCAATCAGCCCCAGCATTTT.

The rearrangement uses TRBV6-2 or TRBV6-3 and TRBJ2-1; 7 nucleotides align to TRBD1. The CDR3 contains 13 residues. V shed 2 bases and J 5 bases; nucleotides not matched to a gene: 0. Germline CDR1 MNHEY, CDR2 SVGEGT. The CDR3 coding sequence is TGTGCCAGCAGTTACGGGACAGACAATGAGCAGTTCTTC. Protein: CASSYGTDNEQFF.

This CDR3 is CASSSARTGAEGYTF. In DNA, the CDR3 is TGTGCCAGCAGCTCGGCGCGGACAGGGGCTGAAGGCTACACCTTC. The chain joins TRBV5-5 to TRBJ1-2; 9 nucleotides align to TRBD1. The CDR3 is 15 amino acids. After removal of 3 bases from V and 8 bases from J, the junction contained 11 bases not matched to a gene. Germline-derived CDR1 and CDR2 are SGHKS and YYEKEE (reference sequence).

In DNA form, the CDR3 reads TGTGCCAGCAGCTCGGGATGGGAGCAGTACTTC. It is translated as CASSSGWEQYF. The chain joins TRBV2 to TRBJ2-7, with D possibly matching TRBD2 (5 bases). Germline CDR1 and CDR2: SNHLY and FYNNEI. Trimming removed 6 bases from V and 7 bases from J, with 10 bases in between. This CDR3 is 11 amino acids long.

The chain joins TRBV19 to TRBJ1-1, with a possible D match to TRBD1 (5 bases). Trimming removed 5 bases from V and 5 bases from J, with 15 bases in between. The CDR3 contains 14 residues. Germline V gene sequence: CDR1 LNHDA, CDR2 SQIVND (reference sequence). CDR3 nucleotide sequence: TGTGCCAGTAGTGGGGCTGTACGGAGAACTGAAGCTTTCTTT. This encodes CASSGAVRRTEAFF.

The gene calls are TRBV27 and TRBJ1-6, with D perhaps TRBD1 (6 bases). Germline CDR1 is MNHEY and CDR2 is SMNVEV (reference sequence). The V end was cut by 6 bases, the J end by 7 bases, with 19 bases between. The CDR3 covers 16 residues. CDR3: CASSPRVGQVNSPLHF. The CDR3 DNA follows: TGTGCCAGCAGCCCAAGGGTGGGACAAGTCAATTCACCCCTCCACTTT.

The rearrangement links TRBV28 to TRBJ1-2; the D is unclear. This CDR3 comprises 13 residues. The ends were cut back, 2 bases at V and 6 bases at J, with 10 bases in the middle. CDR1 is MDHEN and CDR2 is SYDVKM in the germline V gene. The CDR3 is CASSLGHRNGYTF. DNA for the CDR3: TGTGCCAGCAGTTTAGGGCACCGTAATGGCTACACCTTC.

DNA for the CDR3: TGTGCCAGCAGCCAAGATCGCGGGAGGGGAGAAAAACTGTTTTTT. Its translation: CASSQDRGRGEKLFF. The genes are TRBV3-1 (or the pseudogene TRBV3-2) and TRBJ1-4, with D perhaps matching TRBD1 (5 bases). V lost 0 bases and J lost 8, with 13 bases in between. This CDR3 region has 15 residues. The germline CDR1 and CDR2 sequences are LGHDT and YNNKEL (reference sequence).

The chain recombines TRBV7-2 with TRBJ2-7, with D possibly TRBD2 on 6 matching bases. Looked up from germline, CDR1 is SGHTA and CDR2 is FQGNSA. This CDR3 has 14 amino acids. V lost 6 bases to trimming and J lost 4 bases, with 16 bases between them. The CDR3 loop reads CASRSSGGQYEQYF. CDR3 nucleotides: TGTGCCAGCAGGAGTAGCGGAGGCCAATACGAGCAGTACTTC.

V usage is TRBV12-5 and J usage is TRBJ2-5; a weak D match, TRBD1 (6 bases). Deletions cut 3 bases from V and 5 bases from J, with 19 bases between. Germline CDR1 and CDR2: LGHNT and FRNRAP. The CDR3 contains 16 residues. CDR3 nucleotide sequence: TGTGCTAGTGGTTTCCACCAGGGGCGCATAAGGGAGACCCAGTACTTC. Translated: CASGFHQGRIRETQYF. Full variable domain (rest looked up from reference TRBV12-5 and TRBJ2-5): DARVTQTPRHKVTEMGQEVTMRCQPILGHNTVFWYRQTMMQGLELLAYFRNRAPLDDSGMPKDRFSAEMPDATLATLKIQPSEPRDSAVYFCASGFHQGRIRETQYFGPGTRLLVL.

This chain connects TRBV6-5 to TRBJ2-4; 7 bases agree with TRBD2. The germline V gene encodes CDR1 MNHEY and CDR2 SVGAGI. The CDR3 totals 14 residues. V lost 6 bases and J lost 4; bases outside the gene matches: 6. The CDR3 here is CASRGGLNKNIQYF. The CDR3 DNA follows: TGTGCCAGCAGGGGGGGACTAAATAAAAACATTCAGTACTTC.

The chain has TRBV29-1 and TRBJ2-3; TRBD2 matches 7 bases. This CDR3 has 16 amino acids. CDR1 and CDR2 (germline): SQVTM, ANQGSEA. J lost 4 bases, V lost 4 bases, and 14 bases had no gene match. The CDR3 DNA sequence: TGCAGCGTTGGGTTTCTACGGCTAGCGGACTCAGATACGCAGTATTTT. This codes for CSVGFLRLADSDTQYF.

The gene calls are TRBV7-9 and TRBJ1-1, with D perhaps matching TRBD1 (5 bases). Germline CDR1 SEHNR, CDR2 FQNEAQ (reference sequence). There are 16 residues in the CDR3. Deletions cut 0 bases from V and 1 base from J, with 12 bases between. CDR3 DNA: TGTGCCAGCAGCTTAGCCGGCGGGGGACGGAACACTGAAGCTTTCTTT. Protein product: CASSLAGGGRNTEAFF.

This sequence joins TRBV18 and TRBJ1-1; maybe TRBD1 (6 bases). Trimming took off 6 bases at V and 4 bases at J, with 15 bases between the two ends. The CDR3 runs to 14 residues. Germline V gives CDR1 KGHSH, CDR2 LQKENI. CDR3 residues: CASSQGRDSTEAFF. DNA of the CDR3: TGTGCCAGCTCGCAGGGGAGGGATTCCACTGAAGCTTTCTTT.

The CDR3 region is CASSSFRAKDQETQYF. The CDR3 nucleotides are TGTGCCAGTAGTAGCTTCAGGGCGAAGGACCAAGAGACCCAGTACTTC. The V call is TRBV19, the J call TRBJ2-5; a possible D gene is TRBD1 (5 bases). Germline-derived CDR1 and CDR2 are LNHDA and SQIVND (reference sequence). The CDR3 has 16 residues. V shed 4 bases and J shed 0 bases, with 15 bases lying between them.

This chain connects TRBV18 to TRBJ1-5, with 7 bases matching TRBD1. This CDR3 region has 15 residues. Germline CDR1 and CDR2: KGHSH and LQKENI. V trimming: 3 bases; J trimming: 3 bases; junction bases outside the gene matches: 5. The CDR3 here is CASSPRTGINQPQHF. The CDR3 region has the DNA TGTGCCAGCTCACCTCGGACAGGCATCAATCAGCCCCAGCATTTT.

The rearrangement joins TRBV2 to TRBJ1-1; 7 bases map to TRBD1. The V segment lost 3 bases and the J segment 5 bases; nucleotides outside the gene matches: 6. CDR3 length: 14 amino acids. Germline CDR1 reads SNHLY; CDR2 reads FYNNEI. CDR3 DNA sequence: TGTGCCAGCAGTGATGAGGGGGCGAGGACTGAAGCTTTCTTT. Translating gives CASSDEGARTEAFF.

Details on this clone: The identical CDR3 is also encoded by other nucleotide sequences in the sample. This rearrangement joins TRBV18 to TRBJ1-1; D not certain. The germline CDR1 and CDR2 sequences are KGHSH and LQKENI. The CDR3 is 14 amino acids. The germline V and J ends were trimmed by 3 bases and 2 bases, with 10 bases remaining between them. The CDR3 loop is CASSPPTDNTEAFF. The CDR3 DNA follows: TGTGCCAGCTCACCCCCAACAGATAACACTGAAGCTTTCTTT.

This chain links TRBV7-9 with TRBJ2-1, with 10 bases aligning to TRBD2. The CDR3 has 16 amino acids. V was pared by 6 bases and J by 7 bases, with 12 bases of the junction left unmatched. Germline CDR1 SEHNR, CDR2 FQNEAQ (reference sequence). CDR3 protein: CASSRLGGLARNEQFF. CDR3 in DNA: TGTGCCAGCAGTCGTCTCGGGGGACTAGCGAGGAATGAGCAGTTCTTC.

This chain connects TRBV5-5 to TRBJ1-3; TRBD1 matches at 8 bases. This CDR3 is built from 15 residues. CDR1 and CDR2 (germline): SGHKS, YYEKEE (reference sequence). V shed 4 bases, J shed 0 bases, and the junction held 3 bases outside the gene matches. CDR3 loop: CASSQTGASGNTIYF. CDR3 coding DNA: TGTGCCAGCAGCCAGACAGGGGCCTCTGGAAACACCATATATTTT.

The rearrangement links TRBV27 to TRBJ2-1, with TRBD1 matching 8 bases. The V gene's germline CDR1 is MNHEY and CDR2 SMNVEV (reference sequence). J was trimmed by 1 base and V by 6 bases; bases with no gene match: 5. This CDR3 comprises 15 residues. The DNA of the CDR3 is TGTGCCAGCAGCTCACAGGGGGTGTCCTACAATGAGCAGTTCTTC. Protein: CASSSQGVSYNEQFF.

The chain recombines TRBV9 with TRBJ1-2, with D perhaps TRBD1 (6 bases). Germline CDR1 reads SGDLS; CDR2 reads YYNGEE. The ends were cut back, 5 bases at V and 5 bases at J, with 22 bases in the middle. This CDR3 spans 16 amino acids. The CDR3 DNA reads as TGTGCCAGCAGAGGAATTACTAAGACAGGTGTTTATGGCTACACCTTC. Protein: CASRGITKTGVYGYTF.

V usage is TRBV28 and J usage is TRBJ2-7; D might be TRBD1 (6 bases). Germline V CDR1 and CDR2: MDHEN, SYDVKM. The CDR3 is made up of 16 amino acids. Deletions cut 5 bases from V and 3 bases from J, with 20 bases between. The CDR3 reads CASSTTGSGVDYEQYF. The DNA of the CDR3 is TGTGCCAGCAGTACCACAGGGAGTGGTGTGGACTACGAGCAGTACTTC.

About this clone itself: The sample holds other DNA sequences that translate to the same CDR3. The chain joins TRBV7-2 to TRBJ1-1; D is possibly TRBD1 (5 bases). The CDR3 sequence is 13 residues long. Germline V gene lookup returns CDR1 SGHTA and CDR2 FQGNSA. V lost 4 bases and J 1 base, leaving 7 bases between the germline ends. The CDR3 sequence: CASSSQGNTEAFF. In DNA form, the CDR3 reads TGTGCCAGCAGCTCGCAGGGGAACACTGAAGCTTTCTTT. Using reference TRBV7-2 and TRBJ1-1 for the parts outside the CDR3, the full variable domain is GAGVSQSPSNKVTEKGKDVELRCDPISGHTALYWYRQSLGQGLEFLIYFQGNSAPDKSGLPSDRFSAERTGGSVSTLTIQRTQQEDSAVYLCASSSQGNTEAFFGQGTRLTVV.